This T cell receptor (beta chain) was identified during a study of shared clonotypes between healthy human individuals. Across the study: For every donor, three CD4 naive, three CD4 memory, two CD8 naive and one CD8 memory plates were used. Broader study findings: Sample collection involved blood only; tissue repertoires are likely different. The low donor count limited represented genetic and exposure-history diversity. Rarefaction analysis demonstrated incomplete sorted-subset sequencing notwithstanding large depth.

Turning to this clone: Its matching antigen is unknown.

The junction had 9 bases not matched to a gene; V was cut back by 4 bases and J by 4 bases. The CDR3 totals 15 residues. Germline CDR1 is SGHDN and CDR2 is FVKESK. The method was immunoSEQ multiplex PCR; TCRdb's version includes in-frame clones alone and lacks a portion of them. The table lists around 1.5 million clones, around 98% of them singletons. This TCR was recovered from a young man in good health. The gene calls are TRBV14 and TRBJ1-2, with TRBD1 identical over 7 bases. Sequencing used naive CD4+ T cells sorted from blood. Documented subset: CD45RA+ positively selected. CDR3 in amino acids: CASSRGSGQAYGYTF. In nucleotides, the CDR3 is TGTGCCAGCAGCCGCGGGAGTGGACAGGCCTATGGCTACACCTTC.